This TCR beta chain is from a study of T cells after yellow fever vaccination. Study observations and caveats: Faster peaking, at day 5 versus 15, marked a secondary response that was weaker.

Per germline, CDR1 SGHTA and CDR2 FQGNSA. The CDR3 runs to 17 residues. The J segment lost 4 bases and the V segment lost 5 bases, leaving 14 bases of the junction unmatched. This clonotype was seen many times. Its specificity is not known. UMIs were added to TCR cDNA along with a universal primer site when it was made by 5'RACE template switching. From the 5' RACE reads, TCRdb called clonotypes with MiXCR, one entry per CDR3 protein. The repertoire holds about 73,000 distinct CDR3 sequences, with over 7.5% as singletons. The TCR comes from a young man who received the YFV17D yellow fever vaccine. The sample was CD8+ T cells sorted from PBMCs, taken on the day of the yellow fever booster vaccination. The chain is built from TRBV7-2 and TRBJ2-1; 7 bases line up with TRBD2. CDR3 in amino acids: CASSPPWASGGYNEQFF. The CDR3 DNA follows: TGTGCCAGCAGCCCCCCTTGGGCTAGCGGTGGATACAATGAGCAGTTCTTC.